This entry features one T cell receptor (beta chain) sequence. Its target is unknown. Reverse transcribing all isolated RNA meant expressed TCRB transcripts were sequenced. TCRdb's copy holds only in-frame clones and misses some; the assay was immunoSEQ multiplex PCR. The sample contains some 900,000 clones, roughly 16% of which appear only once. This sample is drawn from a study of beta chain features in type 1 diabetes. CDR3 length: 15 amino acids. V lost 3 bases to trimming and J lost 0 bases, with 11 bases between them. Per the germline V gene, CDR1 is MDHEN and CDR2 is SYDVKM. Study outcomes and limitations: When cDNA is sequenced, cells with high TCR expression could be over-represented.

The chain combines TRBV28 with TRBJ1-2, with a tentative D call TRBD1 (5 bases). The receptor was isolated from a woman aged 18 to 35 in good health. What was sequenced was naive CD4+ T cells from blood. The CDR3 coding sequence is TGTGCCAGCAGTTTTGGGGGTGCGCCTAACTATGGCTACACCTTC. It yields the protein CASSFGGAPNYGYTF.